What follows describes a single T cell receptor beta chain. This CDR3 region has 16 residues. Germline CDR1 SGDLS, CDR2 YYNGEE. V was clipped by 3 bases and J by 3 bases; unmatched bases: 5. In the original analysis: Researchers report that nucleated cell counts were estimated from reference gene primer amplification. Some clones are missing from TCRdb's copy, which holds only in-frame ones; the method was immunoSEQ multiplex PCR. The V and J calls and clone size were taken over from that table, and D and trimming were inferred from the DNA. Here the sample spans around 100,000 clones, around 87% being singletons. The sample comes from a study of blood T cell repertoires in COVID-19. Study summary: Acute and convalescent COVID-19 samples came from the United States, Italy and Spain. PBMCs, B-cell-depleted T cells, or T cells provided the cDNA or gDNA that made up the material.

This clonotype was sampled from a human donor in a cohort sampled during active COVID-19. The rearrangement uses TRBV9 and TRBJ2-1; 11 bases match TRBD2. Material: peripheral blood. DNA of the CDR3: TGTGCCAGCAGCGCCACCCTAGCGGGAGGCTACAATGAGCAGTTCTTC. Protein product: CASSATLAGGYNEQFF.